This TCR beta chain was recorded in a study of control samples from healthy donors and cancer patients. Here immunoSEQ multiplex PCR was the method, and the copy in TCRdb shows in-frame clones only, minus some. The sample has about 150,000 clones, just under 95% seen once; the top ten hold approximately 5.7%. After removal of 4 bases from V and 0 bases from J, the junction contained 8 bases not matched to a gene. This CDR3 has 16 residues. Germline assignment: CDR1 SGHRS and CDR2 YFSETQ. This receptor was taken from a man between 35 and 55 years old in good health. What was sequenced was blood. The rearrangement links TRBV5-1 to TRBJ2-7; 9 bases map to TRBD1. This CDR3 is CASSATGTGSSYEQYF. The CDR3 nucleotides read TGCGCCAGCAGCGCCACTGGGACAGGGAGCTCCTACGAGCAGTACTTC.